One and the same sample provided the 19 T cell receptor beta chains below, sequenced in a study of shared clonotypes between healthy human individuals. The repertoire was sequenced with immunoSEQ multiplex PCR; TCRdb's copy has only in-frame clones and lacks some. The table records some 2,500,000 clones, just under 95% of them present only once. What was sequenced was naive CD4+ T cells from PBMCs. The subset denotes: CD45RA+ positively selected. The receptors originated from a man younger than 35 in good health. Some clones in this sample may be carry-over from other donors' samples.

DNA for the CDR3: TGTGCCAGTAGTTCTTCGACAGGGGTGGTCTACGAGCAGTACTTC. Protein sequence: CASSSSTGVVYEQYF. V is TRBV19 and J is TRBJ2-7; 8 positions agree with TRBD1. Germline CDR1 reads LNHDA; CDR2 reads SQIVND (reference sequence). The CDR3 sequence is 15 residues long. J gave up 3 bases and V 5 bases, and 9 bases lay outside the gene matches.

The chain is built from TRBV30 and TRBJ2-5; 9 nucleotides match TRBD2. The DNA matches TRBJ2-7 better at its end, which makes the J call doubtful. The CDR3 runs 15 residues. Per the germline V gene, CDR1 is GTSNPN and CDR2 is SVGIG (reference sequence). CDR3 bases: TGTGCCTGGAGTGCGACTAGCGGAATCTCATACGAGCAGTACTTC. Translating it yields CAWSATSGISYEQYF.

The rearrangement links TRBV14 to TRBJ2-1; D is undetermined. This CDR3 has 14 residues. CDR1 is SGHDN, CDR2 FVKESK, per germline. Trimming left V 0 bases short and J 5 bases short, with 8 bases between. The CDR3 loop reads CASSQDIFDNEQFF. The CDR3 nucleotides read TGTGCCAGCAGCCAAGACATTTTCGACAATGAGCAGTTCTTC.

As for this clone: This sample also contains other DNA sequences that code for the same CDR3. CDR3: CASSDNQPQHF. In DNA, the CDR3 is TGTGCCAGCAGTGATAATCAGCCCCAGCATTTT. V and J are TRBV2 and TRBJ1-5; D is ambiguous. The CDR3 spans 11 residues. The V gene lost 3 bases and the J gene lost 4 bases, with 1 base spanning the gap. Germline V gene lookup returns CDR1 SNHLY and CDR2 FYNNEI.

A note on this clone: Other nucleotide sequences from this sample produce the same CDR3. This chain uses TRBV2 with TRBJ2-7; D not certain. This CDR3 is 11 amino acids long. V was trimmed by 7 bases and J by 4 bases, leaving 8 bases between them. Germline V gene data show CDR1 as SNHLY and CDR2 as FYNNEI. CDR3 loop: CASTLEYEQYF. DNA of the CDR3: TGTGCCAGCACCCTAGAATACGAGCAGTACTTC.

This CDR3 reads CATSRDPGTGAETQYF. DNA for the CDR3: TGTGCCACCAGCAGAGACCCCGGGACAGGGGCGGAGACCCAGTACTTC. The rearrangement links TRBV15 to TRBJ2-5, with 10 bases aligning to TRBD1. Germline loops: CDR1 LNHNV, CDR2 YYDKDF (reference sequence). The CDR3 has 16 amino acids. V was clipped by 0 bases and J by 5 bases; unmatched bases: 6. Based on the CDR3 plus reference TRBV15 and TRBJ2-5, the full variable domain is DAMVIQNPRYQVTQFGKPVTLSCSQTLNHNVMYWYQQKSSQAPKLLFHYYDKDFNNEADTPDNFQSRRPNTSFCFLDIRSPGLGDTAMYLCATSRDPGTGAETQYFGPGTRLLVL.

The chain joins TRBV27 to TRBJ2-3; the match to TRBD2 covers 7 bases. The CDR3 is 15 residues long. J was trimmed by 2 bases and V by 5 bases; bases with no gene match: 7. The germline V gene has CDR1 MNHEY and CDR2 SMNVEV (reference sequence). In nucleotides, the CDR3 is TGTGCCAGCAGTGGTGAGCGGGGCCTCACAGATACGCAGTATTTT. Its protein is CASSGERGLTDTQYF.

The rearrangement links TRBV7-9 to TRBJ2-7; unclear D gene. Per the germline V gene, CDR1 is SEHNR and CDR2 is FQNEAQ (reference sequence). The CDR3 is 12 amino acids. V was clipped by 7 bases and J by 5 bases, with 12 bases between them. Here the CDR3 reads CASNLEGNEQYF. As DNA, the CDR3 is TGTGCCAGCAACCTTGAAGGGAACGAGCAGTACTTC. Full variable domain (missing parts from reference TRBV7-9 and TRBJ2-7): DTGVSQNPRHKITKRGQNVTFRCDPISEHNRLYWYRQTLGQGPEFLTYFQNEAQLEKSRLLSDRFSAERPKGSFSTLEIQRTEQGDSAMYLCASNLEGNEQYFGPGTRLTVT.

V gene TRBV28 combines with J gene TRBJ2-3; D uncertain. Germline V gene data show CDR1 as MDHEN and CDR2 as SYDVKM. V was cut by 8 bases and J by 5 bases, with 8 bases left in between. This CDR3 contains 11 residues. Here the CDR3 reads CASAIRDTQYF. For the CDR3, the DNA is TGTGCCAGCGCTATACGAGATACGCAGTATTTT.

Notes on this clone: Other DNA variants within this sample encode the same CDR3. The rearrangement uses TRBV5-1 and TRBJ2-5; 10 bases are a match to TRBD1. The germline CDR1 and CDR2 sequences are SGHRS and YFSETQ. The ends lost 4 bases at V and 3 bases at J; junction bases unmatched: 6. The CDR3 is made up of 15 amino acids. CDR3 DNA: TGCGCCAGCAGCCGCACCGGGACAGGGGAAGAGACCCAGTACTTC. Translating gives CASSRTGTGEETQYF.

In regard to this clone: Within the sample, other DNA sequences also encode this same CDR3. The J gene is TRBJ1-3, the V gene TRBV5-1; D uncertain. V lost 0 bases and J lost 0, with 7 bases in between. Germline CDR1 is SGHRS and CDR2 is YFSETQ. The CDR3 is 15 amino acids. CDR3 sequence (DNA): TGCGCCAGCAGCTTGGGGTCGAGCTCTGGAAACACCATATATTTT. Residues: CASSLGSSSGNTIYF.

The table lists this clone with a count of one. This rearrangement joins TRBV5-1 to TRBJ2-1; 9 nucleotides align to TRBD2. The V segment lost 8 bases and the J segment 4 bases; nucleotides outside the gene matches: 10. Germline V gives CDR1 SGHRS, CDR2 YFSETQ. The CDR3 totals 15 residues. CDR3 in amino acids: CASRTLAGPYNEQFF. The DNA of the CDR3 is TGCGCCAGTAGGACCCTAGCGGGACCATACAATGAGCAGTTCTTC.

Here the CDR3 reads CASRAGAVRESKNIQYF. Written as DNA, the CDR3 is TGTGCCAGCAGAGCGGGGGCAGTACGCGAAAGTAAAAACATTCAGTACTTC. The rearrangement links TRBV27 to TRBJ2-4; 8 positions match TRBD2. CDR3 length: 17 residues. CDR1 and CDR2 (germline): MNHEY, SMNVEV (reference sequence). V lost 6 bases and J lost 4; bases outside the gene matches: 14.

A remark on this clone: Other DNA sequences in this sample translate to the same CDR3. The genes are TRBV6-1 and TRBJ2-3; tentatively, D is TRBD2 (6 bases). The CDR3 length is 14 residues. Germline V gene lookup returns CDR1 MNHNS and CDR2 SASEGT. V lost 5 bases to trimming and J lost 2 bases, with 11 bases between them. For the CDR3, the DNA is TGTGCCAGCAGTTTACGGGACTTCACAGATACGCAGTATTTT. It is translated as CASSLRDFTDTQYF.

The rearrangement links TRBV13 to TRBJ2-7; 9 bases are a match to TRBD2. The J segment lost 3 bases and the V segment lost 6 bases, leaving 9 bases of the junction unmatched. The V gene's germline CDR1 is PRHDT and CDR2 FYEKMQ (reference sequence). The CDR3 is 15 residues long. The CDR3 loop reads CASRRARAGGYEQYF. CDR3 DNA sequence: TGTGCCAGCAGACGGGCAAGAGCGGGAGGCTACGAGCAGTACTTC.

For this clone: This sample also contains other DNA sequences that code for the same CDR3. The chain joins TRBV7-3 to TRBJ2-1; TRBD2 matches at 11 bases. V shed 6 bases and J 4 bases; nucleotides not matched to a gene: 5. CDR1 is SGHTA, CDR2 FQGTGA, per germline. CDR3 length equals 15 residues. The CDR3 nucleotides read TGTGCCAGCAGTACCGGGACTAGCGGTTACAATGAGCAGTTCTTC. It translates to CASSTGTSGYNEQFF.

The chain combines TRBV5-1 with TRBJ2-5, with 7 positions matching TRBD1. V shed 6 bases, J shed 1 base, and the junction held 9 bases outside the gene matches. This CDR3 contains 15 residues. Per germline, CDR1 SGHRS and CDR2 YFSETQ. The CDR3 loop reads CASTQQGTAQETQYF. The DNA of the CDR3 is TGCGCCAGCACCCAACAGGGGACCGCCCAAGAGACCCAGTACTTC. Supplemented by reference TRBV5-1 and TRBJ2-5, the full variable domain reads KAGVTQTPRYLIKTRGQQVTLSCSPISGHRSVSWYQQTPGQGLQFLFEYFSETQRNKGNFPGRFSGRQFSNSRSEMNVSTLELGDSALYLCASTQQGTAQETQYFGPGTRLLVL.

The CDR3 nucleotides are TGTGCCAGCACTCTAGGGAGGGGCGGGGCAGATACGCAGTATTTT. This gives the protein CASTLGRGGADTQYF. The chain employs TRBV2 and TRBJ2-3; 7 positions match TRBD2. Germline V CDR1 and CDR2: SNHLY, FYNNEI. The V segment lost 7 bases and the J segment 4 bases; nucleotides outside the gene matches: 11. The CDR3 is 15 amino acids. Drawing the rest from reference TRBV2 and TRBJ2-3, the complete variable domain is EPEVTQTPSHQVTQMGQEVILRCVPISNHLYFYWYRQILGQKVEFLVSFYNNEISEKSEIFDDQFSVERPDGSNFTLKIRSTKLEDSAMYFCASTLGRGGADTQYFGPGTRLTVL.

The V gene is TRBV19, the J gene TRBJ1-2, with 7 positions matching TRBD1. V shed 9 bases, J shed 3 bases, and the junction held 13 bases outside the gene matches. Germline CDR1 LNHDA, CDR2 SQIVND (reference sequence). This CDR3 has 15 residues. CDR3 protein: CASRKAGTVDYGYTF. CDR3 DNA sequence: TGTGCCAGCCGTAAGGCCGGGACAGTCGACTATGGCTACACCTTC.